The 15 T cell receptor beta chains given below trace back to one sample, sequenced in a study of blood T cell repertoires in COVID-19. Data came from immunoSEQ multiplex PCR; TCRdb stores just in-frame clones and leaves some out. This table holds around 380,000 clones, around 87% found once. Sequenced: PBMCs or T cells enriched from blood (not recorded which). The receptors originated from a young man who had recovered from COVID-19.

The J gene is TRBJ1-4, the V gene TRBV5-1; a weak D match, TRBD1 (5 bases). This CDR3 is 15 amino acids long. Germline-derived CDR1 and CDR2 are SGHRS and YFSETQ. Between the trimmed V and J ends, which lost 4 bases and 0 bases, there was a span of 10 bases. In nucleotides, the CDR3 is TGCGCCAGCAGCCCCGACAGAGCAACTAATGAAAAACTGTTTTTT. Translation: CASSPDRATNEKLFF. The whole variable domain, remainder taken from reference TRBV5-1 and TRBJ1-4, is KAGVTQTPRYLIKTRGQQVTLSCSPISGHRSVSWYQQTPGQGLQFLFEYFSETQRNKGNFPGRFSGRQFSNSRSEMNVSTLELGDSALYLCASSPDRATNEKLFFGSGTQLSVL.

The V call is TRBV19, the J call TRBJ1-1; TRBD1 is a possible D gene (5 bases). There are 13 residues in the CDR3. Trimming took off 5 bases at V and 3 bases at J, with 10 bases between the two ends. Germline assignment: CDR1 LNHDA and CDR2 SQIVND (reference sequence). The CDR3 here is CASSSGRDTEAFF. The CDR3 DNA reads TGTGCCAGTAGTTCAGGGAGGGACACTGAAGCTTTCTTT.

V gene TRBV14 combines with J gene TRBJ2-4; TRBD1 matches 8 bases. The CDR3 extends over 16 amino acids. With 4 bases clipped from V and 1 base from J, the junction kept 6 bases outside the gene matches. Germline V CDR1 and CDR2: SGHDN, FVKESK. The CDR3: CASSLNRGMAKNIQYF. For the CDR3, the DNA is TGTGCCAGCAGCCTGAACAGGGGGATGGCCAAAAACATTCAGTACTTC.

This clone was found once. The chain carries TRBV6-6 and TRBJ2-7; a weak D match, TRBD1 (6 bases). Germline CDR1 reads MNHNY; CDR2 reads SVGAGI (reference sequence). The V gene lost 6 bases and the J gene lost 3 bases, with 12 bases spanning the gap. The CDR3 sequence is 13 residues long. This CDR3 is CASSRQVGYEQYF. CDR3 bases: TGTGCCAGCAGCAGACAGGTCGGCTACGAGCAGTACTTC.

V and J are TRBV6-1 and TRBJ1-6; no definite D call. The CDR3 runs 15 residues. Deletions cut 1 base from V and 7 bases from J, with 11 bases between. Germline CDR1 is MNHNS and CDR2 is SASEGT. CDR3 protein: CASSEGPLVNSPLHF. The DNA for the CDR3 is TGTGCCAGCAGTGAAGGTCCCTTAGTCAATTCACCCCTCCACTTT.

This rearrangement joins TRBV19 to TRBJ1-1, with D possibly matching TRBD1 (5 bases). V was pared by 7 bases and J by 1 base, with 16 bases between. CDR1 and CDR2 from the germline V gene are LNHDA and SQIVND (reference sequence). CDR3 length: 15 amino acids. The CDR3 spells CASISGRVWNTEAFF. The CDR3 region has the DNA TGTGCCAGTATCTCCGGCAGGGTCTGGAACACTGAAGCTTTCTTT.

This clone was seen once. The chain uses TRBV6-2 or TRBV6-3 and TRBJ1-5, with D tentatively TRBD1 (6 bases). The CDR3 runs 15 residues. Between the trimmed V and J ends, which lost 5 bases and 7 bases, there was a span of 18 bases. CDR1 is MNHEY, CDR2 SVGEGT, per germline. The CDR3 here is CASSTGRQGKQPQHF. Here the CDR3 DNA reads TGTGCCAGCAGTACTGGTCGCCAGGGGAAGCAGCCCCAGCATTTT.

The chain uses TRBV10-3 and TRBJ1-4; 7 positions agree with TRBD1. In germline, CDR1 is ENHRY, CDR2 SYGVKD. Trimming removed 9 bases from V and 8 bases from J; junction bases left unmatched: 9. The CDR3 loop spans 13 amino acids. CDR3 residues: CAIWSGGGEKLFF. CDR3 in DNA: TGTGCCATATGGTCAGGGGGAGGAGAAAAACTGTTTTTT.

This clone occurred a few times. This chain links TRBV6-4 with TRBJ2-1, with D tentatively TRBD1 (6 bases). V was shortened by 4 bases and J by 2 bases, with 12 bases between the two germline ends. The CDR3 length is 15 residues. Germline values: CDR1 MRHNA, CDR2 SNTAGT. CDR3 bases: TGTGCCAGCAGTGTAACAGGGACGACCTACAATGAGCAGTTCTTC. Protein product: CASSVTGTTYNEQFF.

The CDR3 sequence is CASTRWGDTEAFF. The CDR3 DNA reads TGTGCCAGCACCCGGTGGGGAGACACTGAAGCTTTCTTT. This chain links TRBV7-9 with TRBJ1-1; no clear D. The germline gives CDR1 SEHNR, CDR2 FQNEAQ (reference sequence). Trimming removed 7 bases at V and 3 bases at J, with 12 bases between. CDR3 length equals 13 residues.

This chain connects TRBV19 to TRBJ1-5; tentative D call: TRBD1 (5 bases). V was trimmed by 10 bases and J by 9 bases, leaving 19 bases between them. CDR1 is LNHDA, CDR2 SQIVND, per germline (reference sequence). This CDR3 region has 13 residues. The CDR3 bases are TGTGCCACCTGGGGCACCGAGAGAGGGCCCCAGCATTTT. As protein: CATWGTERGPQHF. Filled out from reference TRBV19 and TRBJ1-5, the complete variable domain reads DGGITQSPKYLFRKEGQNVTLSCEQNLNHDAMYWYRQDPGQGLRLIYYSQIVNDFQKGDIAEGYSVSREKKESFPLTVTSAQKNPTAFYLCATWGTERGPQHFGDGTRLSIL.

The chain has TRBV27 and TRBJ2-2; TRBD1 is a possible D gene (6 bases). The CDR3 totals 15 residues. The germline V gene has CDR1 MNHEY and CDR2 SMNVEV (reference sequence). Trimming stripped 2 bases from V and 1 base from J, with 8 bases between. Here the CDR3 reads CASSLDRRNTGELFF. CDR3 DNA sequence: TGTGCCAGCAGTTTAGACAGGAGGAACACCGGGGAGCTGTTTTTT.

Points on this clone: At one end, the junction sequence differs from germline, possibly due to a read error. The CDR3 DNA sequence: TGTGCCAGCAGCCTAGAGAGTTCAAATGAAAAACTGTTTTTT. Residues: CASSLESSNEKLFF. The rearrangement joins TRBV11-2 to TRBJ1-4; D ambiguous. Germline lookup yields CDR1 SGHAT and CDR2 FQNNGV. This CDR3 is 14 amino acids long.

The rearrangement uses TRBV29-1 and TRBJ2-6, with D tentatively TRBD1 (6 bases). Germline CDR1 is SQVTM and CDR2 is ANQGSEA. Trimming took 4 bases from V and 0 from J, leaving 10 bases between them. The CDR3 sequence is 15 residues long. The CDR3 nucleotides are TGCAGCGTTGGGACAGCTTACTCTGGGGCCAACGTCCTGACTTTC. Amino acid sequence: CSVGTAYSGANVLTF.

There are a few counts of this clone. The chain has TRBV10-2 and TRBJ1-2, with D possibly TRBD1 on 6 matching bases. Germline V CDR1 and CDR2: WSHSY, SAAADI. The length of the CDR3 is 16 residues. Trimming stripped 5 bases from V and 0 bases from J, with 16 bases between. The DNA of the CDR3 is TGCGCCAGCAGTAAGATCCGGGACACAGCTAACTATGGCTACACCTTC. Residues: CASSKIRDTANYGYTF.